Presented here are 17 T cell receptor beta chains from one specimen sequenced in a study of OX40 agonist ivuxolimab in advanced cancers. Here immunoSEQ multiplex PCR was the method, and the copy in TCRdb shows in-frame clones only, minus some. This table holds roughly 64,000 clones, 80% to 95% found once. The sample was CD4+ or CD8+ T cells sorted from blood, taken in a trial of the OX40 agonist ivuxolimab. The receptors originated from an adult with an advanced solid tumor such as melanoma, head and neck, liver or kidney cancer.

The chain links TRBV10-3 to TRBJ2-5, with D tentatively TRBD1 or TRBD2 (5 bases each). TRBJ2-7 explains the end of the DNA better; the J call may be wrong. CDR1 is ENHRY, CDR2 SYGVKD, per germline. The CDR3 has 13 amino acids. In DNA, the CDR3 is TGTGCCATCAGTGGTTGGGGGAACTACGAGCAGTACTTC. It specifies CAISGWGNYEQYF.

The chain carries TRBV19 and TRBJ1-1; the match to TRBD1 covers 7 bases. Trimming at V came to 3 bases and at J to 6 bases, leaving 7 bases not matched to a gene. Germline CDR1 reads LNHDA; CDR2 reads SQIVND (reference sequence). This CDR3 comprises 14 residues. CDR3 protein: CASSIGQGVPEAFF. The CDR3 DNA is TGTGCCAGTAGTATCGGGCAGGGGGTCCCTGAAGCTTTCTTT.

The V call is TRBV29-1, the J call TRBJ1-2, with unresolved D. The CDR3 has 13 amino acids. With 2 bases removed from V and 2 bases from J, the gap between germline ends came to 9 bases. CDR1 is SQVTM, CDR2 ANQGSEA, per germline. The CDR3 is CSVERMFNYGYTF. The CDR3 DNA reads TGCAGCGTTGAACGGATGTTCAACTATGGCTACACCTTC.

The chain carries TRBV7-2 and TRBJ2-7, with a possible D match to TRBD2 (6 bases). V was shortened by 5 bases and J by 0 bases, with 14 bases between the two germline ends. The CDR3 totals 15 residues. Germline V gene lookup returns CDR1 SGHTA and CDR2 FQGNSA. CDR3 DNA sequence: TGTGCCAGCAGCATATCTAGCGTGAGCTCCTACGAGCAGTACTTC. Translated, it gives CASSISSVSSYEQYF.

This chain uses TRBV5-1 with TRBJ2-3; D ambiguous. The V gene's germline CDR1 is SGHRS and CDR2 YFSETQ. The CDR3 totals 14 residues. Trimming removed 2 bases at V and 3 bases at J, with 10 bases between. The CDR3 sequence: CASSFLTDTDTQYF. CDR3 sequence (DNA): TGCGCCAGCAGCTTTCTGACGGATACAGATACGCAGTATTTT.

The CDR3 DNA reads TGTGCCAGCAGTGAGACCCGCTCGTCCCGGGACGCTTTCTTT. Its translation is CASSETRSSRDAFF. The chain carries TRBV6-5 and TRBJ1-1; maybe TRBD1 (5 bases). There are 14 residues in the CDR3. Trimming left V 5 bases short and J 11 bases short, with 21 bases between. Germline assignment: CDR1 MNHEY and CDR2 SVGAGI.

The J gene is TRBJ2-1, the V gene TRBV6-1; 7 bases are a match to TRBD1. Per germline, CDR1 MNHNS and CDR2 SASEGT. V shed 4 bases, J shed 0 bases, and the junction held 6 bases outside the gene matches. The CDR3 length is 16 residues. This CDR3 is CASSGRQGFSYNEQFF. The CDR3 nucleotides are TGTGCCAGCAGTGGACGACAGGGTTTCTCCTACAATGAGCAGTTCTTC.

The chain uses TRBV18 and TRBJ1-1; 10 nucleotides align to TRBD1. The CDR3 covers 16 residues. Germline trimming cut 4 bases from V and 1 base from J; bases unmatched to any gene: 6. Germline CDR1 is KGHSH and CDR2 is LQKENI. The chain's CDR3 is CASSRWDRGPNTEAFF. CDR3 in DNA: TGTGCCAGCTCACGGTGGGACAGGGGACCGAACACTGAAGCTTTCTTT. Using reference TRBV18 and TRBJ1-1 for the parts outside the CDR3, the full variable domain is NAGVMQNPRHLVRRRGQEARLRCSPMKGHSHVYWYRQLPEEGLKFMVYLQKENIIDESGMPKERFSAEFPKEGPSILRIQQVVRGDSAAYFCASSRWDRGPNTEAFFGQGTRLTVV.

V usage is TRBV6-5 and J usage is TRBJ1-5, with a tentative D call TRBD1 (6 bases). The CDR3 sequence is 13 residues long. V lost 6 bases to trimming and J lost 6 bases, with 12 bases between them. Germline V gene lookup returns CDR1 MNHEY and CDR2 SVGAGI. DNA for the CDR3: TGTGCCAGCAGAGGGGGTTTTGCTCAGCCCCAGCATTTT. Protein product: CASRGGFAQPQHF.

The chain uses TRBV5-4 and TRBJ1-2; 7 bases are shared with TRBD1. This CDR3 spans 13 amino acids. Germline V gene sequence: CDR1 SGHNT, CDR2 YYREEE (reference sequence). V trimming: 2 bases; J trimming: 8 bases; junction bases outside the gene matches: 6. DNA of the CDR3: TGTGCCAGCAGCTTAGAGGGGGCGGGCGGCTACACCTTC. Protein sequence: CASSLEGAGGYTF. Together with reference TRBV5-4 and TRBJ1-2, the CDR3 gives the full variable domain: ETGVTQSPTHLIKTRGQQVTLRCSSQSGHNTVSWYQQALGQGPQFIFQYYREEENGRGNFPPRFSGLQFPNYSSELNVNALELDDSALYLCASSLEGAGGYTFGSGTRLTVV.

The chain employs TRBV29-1 and TRBJ2-1; 12 nucleotides match TRBD2. CDR3 length: 15 residues. Germline-derived CDR1 and CDR2 are SQVTM and ANQGSEA. The V and J ends lost 7 bases and 2 bases, in that order; junction bases with no gene match: 6. CDR3 protein: CSARTSGTTYNEQFF. The CDR3 bases are TGCAGCGCAAGGACTAGCGGGACTACCTACAATGAGCAGTTCTTC.

The V gene is TRBV11-3, the J gene TRBJ2-7, with TRBD1 identical over 7 bases. This CDR3 is 14 amino acids long. Trimming cost V 5 bases and J 0 bases; bases outside gene matches: 4. Germline loops: CDR1 SGHNT, CDR2 YENEEA. CDR3 protein: CASSPGDSSYEQYF. The CDR3 DNA follows: TGTGCCAGCAGCCCTGGGGACAGCTCCTACGAGCAGTACTTC.

The sample holds a few counts of this clone. This sequence joins TRBV19 and TRBJ2-2, with 9 nucleotides matching TRBD2. Germline values: CDR1 LNHDA, CDR2 SQIVND (reference sequence). The CDR3 loop spans 15 amino acids. V gave up 10 bases and J gave up 2 bases; unmatched junction bases: 8. The CDR3 region has the DNA TGTGCCATCGGGGGAGCGGGAGGCAACACCGGGGAGCTGTTTTTT. It codes for CAIGGAGGNTGELFF.

This sequence joins TRBV2 and TRBJ2-3; tentatively, D is TRBD2 (5 bases). Germline V lookup: CDR1 SNHLY, CDR2 FYNNEI. CDR3 length: 13 amino acids. V was pared by 7 bases and J by 5 bases, with 13 bases between. The CDR3 bases are TGTGCCAGCATGATGACTAACCAAGATACGCAGTATTTT. This codes for CASMMTNQDTQYF. The full variable domain, in which reference TRBV2 and TRBJ2-3 provide the parts outside the CDR3, is EPEVTQTPSHQVTQMGQEVILRCVPISNHLYFYWYRQILGQKVEFLVSFYNNEISEKSEIFDDQFSVERPDGSNFTLKIRSTKLEDSAMYFCASMMTNQDTQYFGPGTRLTVL.

The chain recombines TRBV16 with TRBJ1-1; TRBD1 might be the D (5 bases). CDR1 and CDR2 from the germline V gene are KGHSY and FQNENV. The CDR3 has 13 amino acids. The V end was cut by 5 bases, the J end by 5 bases, with 12 bases between. The CDR3 DNA is TGTGCCAGCAGCGACCGGGGGGAGACTGAAGCTTTCTTT. Encoded protein: CASSDRGETEAFF.

This clone was detected a few times. The V gene is TRBV30, the J gene TRBJ1-1; 7 bases agree with TRBD1. CDR1 is GTSNPN and CDR2 is SVGIG in the germline V gene (reference sequence). The CDR3 totals 13 residues. V dropped 5 bases and J dropped 0; count of bases not matched to a gene: 3. This CDR3 reads CAWAGTVNTEAFF. DNA for the CDR3: TGTGCCTGGGCCGGGACAGTGAACACTGAAGCTTTCTTT.

The gene calls are TRBV18 and TRBJ2-7; perhaps D is TRBD1 or TRBD2 (5 bases each). CDR1 and CDR2 (germline): KGHSH, LQKENI. V was cut by 3 bases and J by 0 bases, with 15 bases left in between. This CDR3 is 16 amino acids long. The CDR3 bases are TGTGCCAGCTCACCGCTTCCTACGGGGCACTCCTACGAGCAGTACTTC. This encodes CASSPLPTGHSYEQYF.